This record covers a single T cell receptor (beta chain). Beta-chain TCR cDNA was generated via 5'RACE template switching with UMIs. TCRdb re-called the 5' RACE reads and catalogs CDR3 proteins one per entry, DNA excluded. The sample totals some 460,000 distinct CDR3 sequences. These data originate in a study of T cells expressing NK-cell markers. CDR1 is SEHNR, CDR2 FQNEAQ, per germline (reference sequence). The CDR3 runs 13 residues. J is TRBJ2-3 and V is TRBV7-9. The specimen was blood T cells: a sorted CD56 or NKG2C T cell subset, CD4+ or CD8+ T cells, or bulk PBMC T cells (not recorded which). The sequence was collected from a woman between 50 and 59 years old in good health. CDR3 in amino acids: CASSLSQSDTQYF.